A selection of T cell receptor beta chains follows, all from one sample in a study of prognosis after radiotherapy for stage I lung cancer. TCRdb used MiXCR to reprocess the multiplex PCR reads, holding one entry per CDR3 protein. This table has approximately 35,000 distinct CDR3 sequences, less than 40% appearing once. Here the sequenced sample was PBMCs, taken before or after stereotactic body radiation therapy (not recorded which). These receptor sequences come from a donor aged 50 or older with non-small cell lung cancer. CDR3s include the opening cysteine and the closing phenylalanine or tryptophan. The D gene is left open where the match is weak. Some rows mark clone size as missing; the rest say once, few, many or name a class of expanded clone.

J gene | V gene | D gene | clone size | CDR3 protein | CDR3 DNA
TRBJ2-1 | TRBV12-3/TRBV12-4 | NA | many | CANQVLGTSNEQFF | TGTGCCAACCAGGTATTAGGGACCTCCAATGAGCAGTTCTTC
TRBJ1-6 | TRBV5-1 | NA | many | CASSLGGVGNSPLHF | TGCGCCAGCAGCTTGGGAGGGGTGGGTAATTCACCCCTCCACTTT
TRBJ2-4 | TRBV11-2 | NA | many | CASSLDRSGANIQYF | TGTGCCAGCAGCTTAGATCGATCGGGGGCAAACATTCAGTACTTC
TRBJ2-2 | TRBV6-2/TRBV6-3 | NA | NA | CASSVRTDTGELFF | TGTGCCAGCAGTGTTCGGACAGACACCGGGGAGCTGTTTTTT
TRBJ1-1 | TRBV6-1 | TRBD1 | many | CASSEQVGQGFTEAFF | TGTGCCAGCAGTGAACAAGTGGGACAGGGCTTCACTGAAGCTTTCTTT
TRBJ1-1 | TRBV20-1 | NA | once | CSANRAGGTEAFF | TGCAGTGCTAACAGGGCCGGAGGGACTGAAGCTTTCTTT
TRBJ2-1 | TRBV5-1 | NA | NA | CASSLELQRAYNEQFF | TGCGCCAGCAGCTTGGAACTACAGCGGGCTTACAATGAGCAGTTCTTC
TRBJ2-2 | TRBV9 | NA | many | CASSVVQGDTGELFF | TGTGCCAGCAGCGTAGTTCAGGGTGACACCGGGGAGCTGTTTTTT
TRBJ2-6 | TRBV7-2 | TRBD1 | many | CASSGSRDRLSSGANVLTF | TGTGCCAGCAGCGGATCCAGGGACAGACTTTCCTCTGGGGCCAACGTCCTGACTTTC
TRBJ2-5 | TRBV6-1 | NA | once | CASMLPWAPQETQYF | TGTGCCAGCATGCTGCCTTGGGCCCCACAAGAGACCCAGTACTTC
TRBJ2-1 | TRBV6-1 | NA | NA | CASSEALGLIAPFF | TGTGCCAGCAGTGAAGCGTTAGGACTAATCGCCCCGTTCTTC
TRBJ1-4 | TRBV28 | TRBD1 | many | CASITSQGVREKLFF | TGTGCCAGCATCACCTCCCAGGGGGTGAGGGAAAAACTGTTTTTT
TRBJ2-3 | TRBV20-1 | NA | NA | CRAKSFGGLFGTDTQYF | TGCAGGGCAAAATCGTTCGGGGGGCTATTCGGAACAGATACGCAGTATTTT
TRBJ1-2 | TRBV18 | TRBD1 | many | CASSPPQGEIDGYTF | TGTGCCAGCTCACCACCCCAGGGGGAGATCGATGGCTACACCTTC
TRBJ2-4 | TRBV27 | NA | NA | CASSLGGFNIQYF | TGTGCCAGCAGTTTAGGAGGGTTTAACATTCAGTACTTC
TRBJ1-2 | TRBV6-1 | NA | many | CASTKGRLGYGYTF | TGTGCCAGCACCAAGGGCCGCCTAGGGTATGGCTACACCTTC
TRBJ2-2 | TRBV6-2/TRBV6-3 | NA | NA | CASSYRDTGELFF | TGTGCCAGCAGTTACAGGGACACCGGGGAGCTGTTTTTT
TRBJ2-4 | TRBV12-3/TRBV12-4 | TRBD2 | NA | CASSLFSGGAKNIQYF | TGTGCCAGCAGTTTATTTAGCGGGGGTGCCAAAAACATTCAGTACTTC
TRBJ1-4 | TRBV19 | NA | NA | CASTLRGGETAKKLFF | TGTGCCAGTACCCTTCGAGGCGGGGAAACGGCGAAAAAACTGTTTTTT
TRBJ2-3 | TRBV10-3 | TRBD1 | NA | CAISAGQGAYTQYF | TGTGCCATCAGTGCAGGGCAGGGGGCATATACGCAGTATTTT
TRBJ2-3 | TRBV11-3 | NA | NA | CASSLDGPRSGTDTQYF | TGTGCCAGCAGCTTAGATGGCCCCAGGAGCGGCACAGATACGCAGTATTTT
TRBJ1-3 | TRBV9 | NA | NA | CASSPLEGSGNTIYF | TGTGCCAGCAGCCCCTTGGAGGGCTCTGGAAACACCATATATTTT
TRBJ1-6 | TRBV6-1 | NA | many | CASSLEGRGSPLHF | TGTGCCAGCAGTTTAGAAGGCCGGGGTTCACCCCTCCACTTT
TRBJ2-7 | TRBV5-1 | NA | NA | CASSLGVRYEQYF | TGCGCCAGCAGCTTGGGGGTGCGCTACGAGCAGTACTTC
TRBJ2-1 | TRBV7-2 | TRBD1 | NA | CASSPDRGTYNEQFF | TGTGCCAGCAGCCCCGACAGGGGGACCTACAATGAGCAGTTCTTC
TRBJ2-7 | TRBV20-1 | TRBD2 | once | CSARLEGGMYF | TGCAGTGCTAGACTAGAGGGAGGGATGTACTTC
TRBJ1-3 | TRBV20-1 | NA | many | CSACDSSGNTIYF | TGCAGTGCCTGTGACAGTTCTGGAAACACCATATATTTT
TRBJ2-2 | TRBV9 | NA | once | CASSPRWRSGELFF | TGTGCCAGCAGCCCTAGGTGGCGGAGCGGGGAGCTGTTTTTT
TRBJ1-1 | TRBV30 | TRBD1 | NA | CAWSGKDRGNTEAFF | TGTGCCTGGAGTGGAAAGGACAGGGGGAACACTGAAGCTTTCTTT
TRBJ2-2 | TRBV19 | NA | many | CASSILGGASTGELFF | TGTGCCAGTAGTATACTCGGTGGAGCCTCTACCGGGGAGCTGTTTTTT
TRBJ2-3 | TRBV7-9 | TRBD2 | NA | CASSLEGSGVTDTQYF | TGTGCCAGCAGCTTAGAGGGTAGCGGGGTCACAGATACGCAGTATTTT
TRBJ2-1 | TRBV24-1 | TRBD1 | few | CAASGTGVGNEQFF | TGTGCCGCCAGTGGTACAGGGGTGGGCAATGAGCAGTTCTTC
TRBJ1-4 | TRBV7-9 | TRBD1 | many | CASSFGTATNEKLFF | TGTGCCAGCAGCTTTGGGACAGCAACTAATGAAAAACTGTTTTTT
TRBJ2-1 | TRBV25-1 | NA | many | CASYGDNYNEQFF | TGTGCCAGCTACGGGGATAACTACAATGAGCAGTTCTTC
TRBJ2-2 | TRBV11-3 | TRBD1 | many | CASSLTYDRVRTGELFF | TGTGCCAGCAGCTTAACCTATGACAGGGTTCGTACCGGGGAGCTGTTTTTT
TRBJ2-1 | TRBV5-1 | TRBD2 | NA | CASSLASGTYNEQFF | TGCGCCAGCAGCTTGGCTAGCGGGACCTACAATGAGCAGTTCTTC
TRBJ2-7 | TRBV6-2/TRBV6-3 | TRBD2 | NA | CASSLERGGWNEQYF | TGTGCCAGCAGTCTCGAGCGGGGGGGCTGGAACGAGCAGTACTTC
TRBJ2-7 | TRBV6-5 | NA | NA | CASSYRGKENEQYF | TGTGCCAGCAGTTATCGCGGTAAAGAAAACGAGCAGTACTTC
TRBJ1-6 | TRBV6-1 | NA | NA | CASSISLTESPLHF | TGTGCCAGCAGTATATCACTAACTGAATCACCCCTCCACTTT
TRBJ2-3 | TRBV13 | NA | many | CATQVSTDTQYF | TGTGCCACGCAGGTTAGCACAGATACGCAGTATTTT
TRBJ2-4 | TRBV11-3 | TRBD1 | many | CASSSGGFDIQYF | TGTGCCAGCAGCTCAGGGGGCTTTGACATTCAGTACTTC
TRBJ2-2 | TRBV6-2/TRBV6-3 | NA | many | CASSFPVGNTGELFF | TGTGCCAGCAGTTTCCCCGTGGGGAACACCGGGGAGCTGTTTTTT
TRBJ1-2 | TRBV28 | TRBD1 | many | CASSLLAGGYYGYTF | TGTGCCAGCAGTTTATTAGCAGGGGGCTACTATGGCTACACCTTC
TRBJ1-2 | TRBV12-3/TRBV12-4 | NA | many | CASSETEHYGYTF | TGTGCCAGCAGTGAGACAGAACACTATGGCTACACCTTC